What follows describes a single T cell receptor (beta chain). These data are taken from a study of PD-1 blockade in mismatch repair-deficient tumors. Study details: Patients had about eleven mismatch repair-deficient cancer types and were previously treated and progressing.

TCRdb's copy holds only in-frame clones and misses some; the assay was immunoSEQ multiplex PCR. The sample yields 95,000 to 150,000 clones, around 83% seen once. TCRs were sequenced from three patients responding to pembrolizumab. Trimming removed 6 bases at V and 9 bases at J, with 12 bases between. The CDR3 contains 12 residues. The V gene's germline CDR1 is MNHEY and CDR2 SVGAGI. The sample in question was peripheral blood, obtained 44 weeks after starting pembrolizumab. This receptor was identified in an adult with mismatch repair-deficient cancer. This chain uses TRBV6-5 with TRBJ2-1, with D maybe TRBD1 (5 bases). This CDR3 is CASSPGLGEQFF. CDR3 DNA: TGTGCCAGCAGCCCAGGGTTAGGTGAGCAGTTCTTC.